The TCR beta chain described here comes from a study of blood T cells in healthy people across ages. About the research overall: Capturing about one barcoded beta molecule per two T cells was achieved by template switching.

Trimming cost V 5 bases and J 4 bases, with 11 bases left between them. Looked up from germline, CDR1 is SGHTA and CDR2 is FQGNSA. The CDR3 is 14 amino acids. A second PCR, run for about 6 to 11 cycles, used a sample-barcoded 5' primer plus a J-beta primer mix. TCRdb called the 5' RACE reads again in MiXCR, with one record for every CDR3 protein. The table lists 890,000 or so distinct CDR3 sequences, about 62% of them singletons, with about 27% in the top ten. In terms of origin and age, donors were healthy Caucasian individuals from Russia aged roughly 6 to 95. The chain carries TRBV7-2 and TRBJ2-2; no clear D. The material sequenced was blood. This receptor was taken from a man aged 25 to 40 in good health. The CDR3 loop is CASSPRASTGELFF. CDR3 DNA sequence: TGTGCCAGCAGCCCCCGGGCGTCCACCGGGGAGCTGTTTTTT.